This section outlines one T cell receptor beta chain sequence together with its context. What it recognizes is unknown. This sample is drawn from a study of cytomegalovirus exposure and HLA in healthy donors. Study in general: When 350 to 500 donors were genotyped, approximately 81% of them were found to fall in the Caucasian-associated ancestry cluster. Findings of the study overall: The study labeled 150 or so TCR beta chains cytomegalovirus-associated.

V was trimmed by 4 bases and J by 5 bases, leaving 14 bases between them. The CDR3 length is 13 residues. Germline values: CDR1 GTSNPN, CDR2 SVGIG (reference sequence). 13 Jbeta primers and 60 Vbeta primers were used for the PCR. Sequencing was performed with immunoSEQ multiplex PCR; in TCRdb, only in-frame clones are kept and a portion is missing. The repertoire holds about 150,000 clones, with less than 80% as singletons. The sample comprised PBMCs. This TCR derives from a female donor in good health and CMV-seropositive. The rearrangement joins TRBV30 to TRBJ1-2; no firm D call. CDR3 residues: CAWNSARGYGYTF. CDR3 nucleotide sequence: TGTGCCTGGAACTCCGCCCGCGGGTATGGCTACACCTTC. The whole variable domain, remainder taken from reference TRBV30 and TRBJ1-2, is SQTIHQWPATLVQPVGSPLSLECTVEGTSNPNLYWYRQAAGRGLQLLFYSVGIGQISSEVPQNLSASRPQDRQFILSSKKLLLSDSGFYLCAWNSARGYGYTFGSGTRLTVV.